This T cell receptor (beta chain) was captured in a study of human CD8 memory T cell subsets. The study, taken as a whole, reports: Greater diversity in stem-like memory than precursor exhausted T cells was suggested by Chao1 estimates. Effector memory subsets were less diverse than the similarly diverse stem-like memory and precursor exhausted subsets.

A UMI-labeled 5' RACE approach was the method that produced the TCR beta libraries. Source study methods: Each TCR beta library held between roughly 2,700 and 18,000 functional CDR3 beta clonotypes. TCRdb reworked the 5' RACE reads into one entry per CDR3 protein, no DNA. The V and J calls, along with clone size, are taken from TCRdb and not from the paper's own processing. The table lists under 9,500 distinct CDR3 sequences, with about 22% in the top ten. In regard to this clonotype: What it recognizes is unknown.

Germline assignment: CDR1 SGDLS and CDR2 YYNGEE. The CDR3 spans 15 residues. The rearrangement uses TRBV9 and TRBJ2-7; TCRdb gives TRBD2 as the D gene, but with no DNA this cannot be confirmed. This sequence was found in a human donor in good health. Input material: CD8+ T cells from PBMCs. CDR3 sequence reads: CASSNPAGGSYEQYF.